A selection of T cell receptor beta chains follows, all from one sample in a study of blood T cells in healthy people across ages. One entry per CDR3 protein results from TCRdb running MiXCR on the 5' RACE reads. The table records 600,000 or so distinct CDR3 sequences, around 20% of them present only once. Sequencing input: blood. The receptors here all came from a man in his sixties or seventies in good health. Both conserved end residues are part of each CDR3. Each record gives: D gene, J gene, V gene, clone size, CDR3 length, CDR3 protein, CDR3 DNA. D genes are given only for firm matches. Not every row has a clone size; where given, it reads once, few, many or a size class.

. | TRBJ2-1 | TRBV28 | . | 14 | CASSFKGQYNEQFF | TGTGCCAGCAGTTTTAAAGGGCAGTACAATGAGCAGTTCTTC
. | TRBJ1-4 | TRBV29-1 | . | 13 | CSATRRSGEKLFF | TGCAGCGCTACGAGGCGGAGTGGTGAAAAACTGTTTTTT
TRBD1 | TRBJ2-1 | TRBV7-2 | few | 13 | CASSLNQGQPEFF | TGTGCCAGCAGCTTAAATCAGGGACAGCCCGAGTTCTTC
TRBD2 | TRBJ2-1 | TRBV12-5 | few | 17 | CASGLLLAAPSYNEQFF | TGTGCTAGTGGTTTGCTTCTAGCGGCACCTTCCTACAATGAGCAGTTCTTC
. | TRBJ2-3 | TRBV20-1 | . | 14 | CSASLGRPTDTQYF | TGCAGTGCTAGTCTGGGGAGGCCGACAGATACGCAGTATTTT
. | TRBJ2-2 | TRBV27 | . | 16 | CASSLPELANTGELFF | TGTGCCAGCAGTTTACCGGAACTAGCGAACACCGGGGAGCTGTTTTTT
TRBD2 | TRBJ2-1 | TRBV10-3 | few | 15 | CAISDGLAGGYEQFF | TGTGCCATCAGTGACGGGCTAGCGGGAGGCTATGAGCAGTTCTTC
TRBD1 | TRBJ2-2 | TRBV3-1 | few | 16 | CASSSRDRGATGELFF | TGTGCCAGCAGCTCCCGGGACAGGGGAGCGACCGGGGAGCTGTTTTTT
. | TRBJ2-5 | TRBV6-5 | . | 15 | CASSYRQDSLYERYF | TGTGCCAGCAGTTACCGGCAGGACTCACTCTACGAGCGGTACTTC
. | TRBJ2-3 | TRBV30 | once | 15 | CAWTHPRSYKITQYF | TGTGCCTGGACCCACCCCCGGAGTTACAAGATTACGCAGTATTTT
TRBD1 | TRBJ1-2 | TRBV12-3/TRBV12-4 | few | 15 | CASSPSDRIGYGYTF | TGTGCCAGCAGTCCCTCGGACAGGATAGGTTATGGCTACACCTTC
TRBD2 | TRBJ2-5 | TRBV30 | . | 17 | CAWSVRAGLAGLNEQLF | TGTGCCTGGAGTGTTCGGGCGGGACTAGCGGGACTCAATGAGCAGCTCTTC
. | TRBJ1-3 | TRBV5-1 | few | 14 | CASSPSGDGNTIYF | TGCGCCAGCAGCCCTTCAGGGGATGGAAACACCATATATTTT
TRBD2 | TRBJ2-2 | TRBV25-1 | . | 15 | CASIASGRGTGELFF | TGTGCCAGCATAGCAAGCGGGAGAGGAACCGGGGAGCTGTTTTTT
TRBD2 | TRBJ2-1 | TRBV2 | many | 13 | CASRIAGVNEQFF | TGTGCCAGCAGGATAGCGGGAGTCAATGAGCAGTTCTTC
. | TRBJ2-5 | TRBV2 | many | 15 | CASSEAGGVSKTQYF | TGTGCCAGCAGTGAAGCGGGCGGGGTGTCGAAGACCCAGTACTTC
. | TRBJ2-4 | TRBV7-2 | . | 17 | CASSLGALGFNKNIQYF | TGTGCCAGCAGCTTAGGGGCCTTGGGGTTTAACAAAAACATTCAGTACTTC
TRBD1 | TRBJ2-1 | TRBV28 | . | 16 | CASSPPDREFDNEQFF | TGTGCCAGCAGTCCCCCCGACAGGGAGTTTGACAATGAGCAGTTCTTC
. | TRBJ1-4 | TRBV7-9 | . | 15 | CASSHYPGGSEKLFF | TGTGCCAGCAGCCACTACCCAGGTGGGAGTGAAAAACTGTTTTTT
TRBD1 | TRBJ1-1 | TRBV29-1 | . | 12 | CSARQGETEAFF | TGCAGCGCACGACAGGGCGAGACTGAAGCTTTCTTT
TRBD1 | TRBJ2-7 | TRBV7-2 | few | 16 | CASSPTGQAFSYEQYF | TGTGCCAGCAGCCCAACGGGACAGGCTTTTTCCTACGAGCAGTACTTC
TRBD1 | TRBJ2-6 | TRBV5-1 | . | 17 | CASSSGQGYSGANVLTF | TGCGCCAGCAGCTCGGGACAGGGTTACTCTGGGGCCAACGTCCTGACTTTC
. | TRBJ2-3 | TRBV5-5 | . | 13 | CASSLTLADTQYF | TGTGCCAGCAGCTTGACCCTCGCAGATACGCAGTATTTT
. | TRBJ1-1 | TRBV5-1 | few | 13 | CASSKIANTEAFF | TGCGCCAGCAGCAAAATCGCGAACACTGAAGCTTTCTTT
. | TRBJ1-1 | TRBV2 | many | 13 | CASRRDRNTEAFF | TGTGCCAGCAGACGGGACCGCAACACTGAAGCTTTCTTT
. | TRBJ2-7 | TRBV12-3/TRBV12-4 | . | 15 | CASSLRAGSSYEQYF | TGTGCCAGCAGTTTAAGGGCAGGGAGCTCCTACGAGCAGTACTTC
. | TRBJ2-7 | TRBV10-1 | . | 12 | CASSENTYEQYF | TGCGCCAGCAGTGAGAACACCTACGAGCAGTACTTC
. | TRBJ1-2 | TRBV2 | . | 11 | CASSPDYGYTF | TGTGCCAGCAGCCCCGATTATGGCTACACCTTC
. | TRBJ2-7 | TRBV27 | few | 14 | CASRKGLSSYEQYF | TGTGCCAGCCGCAAGGGACTCAGCTCCTACGAGCAGTACTTC
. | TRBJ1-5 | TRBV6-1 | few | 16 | CASSEPTMGSNQPQHF | TGTGCCAGCAGTGAACCGACCATGGGTAGCAATCAGCCCCAGCATTTT
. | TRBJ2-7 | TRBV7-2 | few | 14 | CASSLDRVNGEQYF | TGTGCCAGCAGCTTAGACAGGGTGAATGGCGAGCAGTACTTC
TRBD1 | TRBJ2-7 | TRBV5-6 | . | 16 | CASSRTGVGESYEQYF | TGTGCCAGCAGCCGGACAGGGGTGGGTGAGTCCTACGAGCAGTACTTC
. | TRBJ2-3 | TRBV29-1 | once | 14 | CSVEMDSSLGTLYF | TGCAGCGTTGAGATGGACAGTTCCCTTGGTACGCTGTATTTT
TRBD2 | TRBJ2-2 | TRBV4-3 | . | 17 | CASSQVGLAGSTGELFF | TGCGCCAGCAGCCAGGTCGGACTAGCGGGAAGCACCGGGGAGCTGTTTTTT
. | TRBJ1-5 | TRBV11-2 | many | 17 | CASSLDRGPGGNQPQHF | TGTGCCAGCAGCTTAGATAGAGGGCCAGGGGGCAATCAGCCCCAGCATTTT
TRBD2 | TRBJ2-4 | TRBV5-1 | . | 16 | CASSFNEREAGNIQYF | TGCGCCAGCAGCTTTAACGAGCGGGAGGCGGGAAACATTCAGTACTTC
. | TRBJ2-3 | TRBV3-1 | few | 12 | CASSQDRRLAWF | TGTGCCAGCAGCCAAGATCGGCGACTCGCCTGGTTT
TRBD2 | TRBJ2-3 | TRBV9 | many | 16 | CASSAQVGLATDTQYF | TGTGCCAGCAGCGCCCAAGTGGGACTAGCGACAGATACGCAGTATTTT
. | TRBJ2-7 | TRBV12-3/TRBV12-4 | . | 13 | CASSLDKSYEQYF | TGTGCCAGCAGTTTGGATAAGAGCTACGAGCAGTACTTC
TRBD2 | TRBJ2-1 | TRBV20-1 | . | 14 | CSAPRPGLLHEQFF | TGCAGTGCTCCACGCCCGGGACTATTACATGAGCAGTTCTTC